The sample holds a few counts of the clone carrying this T cell receptor (beta chain). The antigen is undetermined. Between days 10 and 11 of culture, CD4+ T cells were separated out. These data belong to a study of vaccination effects on CD4 cells after COVID-19. Clones were sequenced by immunoSEQ multiplex PCR, and TCRdb holds only the in-frame ones, with some missing. This sample has about 66,000 clones, with 65% to 75% found just once. Per germline, CDR1 KGHSH and CDR2 LQKENI. V was trimmed by 10 bases and J by 2 bases, leaving 14 bases between them. The CDR3 runs 13 residues. This TCR came from a human donor who had a prior SARS-CoV-2 infection. The chain uses TRBV18 and TRBJ1-2, with D unclear. The sample was CD4+ T cells from PBMCs cultured without peptide, taken before COVID-19 vaccination. The CDR3 region has the DNA TGTGCCACCGAACCCGCAAAAAACTATGGCTACACCTTC. Encoded protein: CATEPAKNYGYTF.